This passage covers 8 T cell receptor delta chains from one sample sequenced in a study of γδ T cells in repeated Plasmodium falciparum infection. Vgamma9/Vdelta2+ and Vdelta2-negative gammadelta T cells were flow-sorted from PBMC for bulk sequencing. TCRdb reprocessed the multiplex PCR reads through CATT. The repertoire has tens of thousands of delta-chain clones, approximately 1.8% of them found once; the top ten carry around 24%. The source material was gamma-delta T cells from blood. The source of these receptors is a pool of human donors (malaria-infected and uninfected, not separated).

This clone is labeled medium-sized. This specimen includes other DNA sequences encoding the same CDR3. This sequence joins TRDV3 and TRDJ1; 13 bases are a match to TRDD3. Germline V gives CDR1 TVYSNPD, CDR2 GDNSRS (reference sequence). J gave up 7 bases and V 3 bases, and 17 bases lay outside the gene matches. CDR3 length: 17 amino acids. The DNA for the CDR3 is TGTGCCTTCCCCAGGCTACGTACTGGGGGATACGATGGTAAACTCATCTTT. It encodes CAFPRLRTGGYDGKLIF.

With respect to this clone: This likely stems from a read error, as it lies one base from a far larger clone. The sample carries other DNA sequences with the same CDR3. This rearrangement joins TRDV2 to TRDJ1; TRDD3 matches at 9 bases. Matching the DNA to germline supplied the J gene, which TCRdb does not give. Trimming at V came to 1 base and at J to 0 bases, leaving 20 bases not matched to a gene. This CDR3 has 21 residues. CDR1 is GEAIGNYY and CDR2 is EKD in the germline V gene. DNA of the CDR3: TGTGCCTGTGACACTCTTGTTCCTACTATTGTACTGGGGGACCACACCGATAAACTCATCTTT. Translating gives CACDTLVPTIVLGDHTDKLIF.

This clone was picked up many times. TCRdb lists the protein of a much larger clone for this DNA, which differs at residue 4, so this is likely a read error; the protein given here is translated from the DNA itself. The rearrangement joins TRDV3 to TRDJ1; the match to TRDD3 covers 9 bases. TCRdb carries no J gene annotation; the J gene was assigned here by matching the DNA with germline. The CDR3 runs 17 residues. Trimming cost V 5 bases and J 1 base; bases outside gene matches: 17. Germline CDR1 is TVYSNPD and CDR2 is GDNSRS (reference sequence). The CDR3 DNA follows: TGTGCCCTTGGTCTCCGGGGGATACCTCTTCGCACCGATAAACTCATCTTT. This sequence encodes CALGLRGIPLRTDKLIF.

For this clone: This DNA's translation differs at residue 3 from TCRdb's protein, which comes from a much larger clone; a read error is likely, and the protein shown is translated from the DNA. The J gene is TRDJ1, the V gene TRDV3; TRDD3 matches 9 bases. Assignment of the J gene here rests on matching the DNA to germline, because TCRdb gives none. The CDR3 has 23 residues. In germline, CDR1 is TVYSNPD, CDR2 GDNSRS (reference sequence). V gave up 4 bases and J gave up 0 bases; unmatched junction bases: 33. DNA for the CDR3: TGTGCCTACCTCAGTACTGGGGGACAGACGGCGAAAGTGGGGGTGAGATACACCGATAAACTCATCTTT. This codes for CAYLSTGGQTAKVGVRYTDKLIF.

This clone was counted only a few times. TCRdb has a much larger clone's protein, which differs at residue 17 from the translation of this DNA, likely because of a read error; what is shown is the protein translated from the DNA. J is TRDJ1 and V is TRDV2; TRDD3 agrees at 8 bases. Here the J gene was assigned by germline matching of the DNA, as TCRdb has none. The CDR3 consists of 23 residues. Per the germline V gene, CDR1 is GEAIGNYY and CDR2 is EKD. The ends lost 0 bases at V and 0 bases at J; junction bases unmatched: 26. Here the CDR3 DNA reads TGTGCCTGTGACACCCTCCCGACTCCTGGGGGACGCGGCCGGCCGACCGACACCGATAAACTCATCTTT. It is translated as CACDTLPTPGGRGRPTDTDKLIF.

A few counts support this clone. The protein recorded in TCRdb matches a much larger clone and deviates from this DNA's translation at residue 11, suggesting a read error; the protein here is obtained by translating the DNA. The chain carries TRDV1 and TRDJ1; 9 bases line up with TRDD3. No J gene was available from TCRdb, and it was assigned here by a germline match of the DNA. CDR1 is TSWWSYY, CDR2 QGS, per germline. The CDR3 contains 22 residues. V lost 4 bases to trimming and J lost 0 bases; unmatched junction nucleotides: 24. The CDR3 reads CALGAPIHRVLYWGKYTDKLIF. The CDR3 DNA is TGTGCTCTTGGGGCTCCTATCCACCGAGTCCTGTACTGGGGGAAGTACACCGATAAACTCATCTTT.

This clone came up many times. It is likely a read error: a sequence one base away is far more abundant. Other nucleotide sequences from this sample produce the same CDR3. The rearrangement links TRDV3 to TRDJ1, with 8 bases lining up with TRDD2. The J gene was missing in TCRdb and was found by matching the end of the DNA to germline. The CDR3 runs to 16 residues. The V gene's germline CDR1 is TVYSNPD and CDR2 GDNSRS (reference sequence). The CDR3 DNA reads TGTGCCTTTCGCTTCCTACTAGGACTGTACACTGATAAACTCATCTTT. Amino acid sequence: CAFRFLLGLYTDKLIF. The entire variable domain, with the rest obtained from reference TRDV3 and TRDJ1, is as follows: CDKVTQSSPDQTVASGSEVVLLCTYDTVYSNPDLFWYRIRPDYSFQFVFYGDNSRSEGADFTQGRFSVKHILTQKAFHLVISPVRTEDSATYYCAFRFLLGLYTDKLIFGKGTRVTVEP.

At least ten counts were recorded for this clone. The V gene is TRDV1, the J gene TRDJ1; D is undetermined. As TCRdb names no J gene, one was assigned here on the basis of a DNA match to germline. This CDR3 contains 18 residues. Trimming pared 4 bases from V and 3 bases from J, leaving 24 bases between. Germline V gene lookup returns CDR1 TSWWSYY and CDR2 QGS. As DNA, the CDR3 is TGTGCTCTTGGGGGGCGGAGGGCTCGTAAGACGGGGCCCGATAAACTCATCTTT. Translated, it gives CALGGRRARKTGPDKLIF.